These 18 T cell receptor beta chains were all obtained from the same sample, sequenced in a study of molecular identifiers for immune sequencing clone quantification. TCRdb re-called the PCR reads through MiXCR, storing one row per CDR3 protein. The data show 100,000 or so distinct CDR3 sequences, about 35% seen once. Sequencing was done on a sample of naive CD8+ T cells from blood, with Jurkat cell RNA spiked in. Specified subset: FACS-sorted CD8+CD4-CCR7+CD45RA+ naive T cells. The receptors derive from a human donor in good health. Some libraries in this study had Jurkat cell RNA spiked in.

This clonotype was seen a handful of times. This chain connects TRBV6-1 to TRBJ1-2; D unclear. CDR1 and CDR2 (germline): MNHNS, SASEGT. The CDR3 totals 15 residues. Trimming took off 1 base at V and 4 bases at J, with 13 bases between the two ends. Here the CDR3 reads CASSEVTPSSYGYTF. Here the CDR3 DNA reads TGTGCCAGCAGTGAAGTCACACCAAGCAGCTATGGCTACACCTTC.

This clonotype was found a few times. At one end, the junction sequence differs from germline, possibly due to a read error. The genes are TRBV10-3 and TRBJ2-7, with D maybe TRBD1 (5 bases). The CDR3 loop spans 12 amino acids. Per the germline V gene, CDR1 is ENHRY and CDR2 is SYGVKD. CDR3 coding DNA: TGTGCCATCAGTGAAAGGCAGGGATGGACGCACTTC. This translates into CAISERQGWTHF.

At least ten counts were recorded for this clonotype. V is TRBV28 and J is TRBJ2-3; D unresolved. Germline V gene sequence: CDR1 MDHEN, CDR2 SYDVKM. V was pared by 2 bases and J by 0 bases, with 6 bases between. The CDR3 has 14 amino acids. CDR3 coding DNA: TGTGCCAGCAGTTTACCAGCTAGCACAGATACGCAGTATTTT. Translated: CASSLPASTDTQYF.

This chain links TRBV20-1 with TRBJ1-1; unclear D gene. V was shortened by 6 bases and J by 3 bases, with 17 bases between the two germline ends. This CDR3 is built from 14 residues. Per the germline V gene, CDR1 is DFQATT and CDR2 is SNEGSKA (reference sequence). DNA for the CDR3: TGCAGTGCCCCCTGGTTGGCCGGGGACACTGAAGCTTTCTTT. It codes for CSAPWLAGDTEAFF.

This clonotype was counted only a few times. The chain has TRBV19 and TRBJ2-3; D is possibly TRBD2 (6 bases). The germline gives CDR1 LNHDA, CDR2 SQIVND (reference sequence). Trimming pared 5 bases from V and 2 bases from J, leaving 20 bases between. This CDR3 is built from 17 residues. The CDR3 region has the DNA TGTGCCAGTAGTTCAATCCCGGGACTCCTTGACACAGATACGCAGTATTTT. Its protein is CASSSIPGLLDTDTQYF.

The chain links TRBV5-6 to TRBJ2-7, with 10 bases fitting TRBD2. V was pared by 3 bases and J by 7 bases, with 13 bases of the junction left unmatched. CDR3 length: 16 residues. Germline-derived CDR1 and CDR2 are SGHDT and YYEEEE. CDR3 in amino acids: CASSWQGLARSREQYF. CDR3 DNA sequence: TGTGCCAGCAGCTGGCAGGGACTAGCGCGATCGAGGGAGCAGTACTTC.

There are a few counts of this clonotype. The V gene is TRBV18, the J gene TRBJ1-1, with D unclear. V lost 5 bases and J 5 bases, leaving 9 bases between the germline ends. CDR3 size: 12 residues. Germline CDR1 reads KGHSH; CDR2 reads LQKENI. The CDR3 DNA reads TGTGCCAGCTCAACCGACGTGACTGAAGCTTTCTTT. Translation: CASSTDVTEAFF. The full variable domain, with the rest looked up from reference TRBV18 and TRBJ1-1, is NAGVMQNPRHLVRRRGQEARLRCSPMKGHSHVYWYRQLPEEGLKFMVYLQKENIIDESGMPKERFSAEFPKEGPSILRIQQVVRGDSAAYFCASSTDVTEAFFGQGTRLTVV.

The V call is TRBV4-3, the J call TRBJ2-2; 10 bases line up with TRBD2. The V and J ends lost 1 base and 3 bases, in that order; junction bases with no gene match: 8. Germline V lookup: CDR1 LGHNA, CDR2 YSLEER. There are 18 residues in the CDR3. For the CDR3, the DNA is TGCGCCAGCAGCCAAGTGCCACTAGCGGGATCGTACACCGGGGAGCTGTTTTTT. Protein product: CASSQVPLAGSYTGELFF.

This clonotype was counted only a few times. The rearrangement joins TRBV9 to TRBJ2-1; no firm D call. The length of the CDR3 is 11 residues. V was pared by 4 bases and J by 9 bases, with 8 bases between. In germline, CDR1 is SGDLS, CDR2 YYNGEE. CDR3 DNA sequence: TGTGCCAGCAGCCCCGGAGCTGAGCAGTTCTTC. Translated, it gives CASSPGAEQFF.

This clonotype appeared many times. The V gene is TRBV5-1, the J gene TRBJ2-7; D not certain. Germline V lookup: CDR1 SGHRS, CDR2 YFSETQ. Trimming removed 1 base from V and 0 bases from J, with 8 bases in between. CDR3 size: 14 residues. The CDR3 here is CASSLYLASYEQYF. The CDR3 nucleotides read TGCGCCAGCAGCTTGTACCTGGCCTCCTACGAGCAGTACTTC.

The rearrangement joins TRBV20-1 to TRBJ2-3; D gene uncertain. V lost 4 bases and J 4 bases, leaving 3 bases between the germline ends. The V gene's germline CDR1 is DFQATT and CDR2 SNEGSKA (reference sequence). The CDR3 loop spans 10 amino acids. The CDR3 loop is CSAISDTQYF. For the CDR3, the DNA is TGCAGTGCTATTTCAGATACGCAGTATTTT.

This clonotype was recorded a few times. CDR3 sequence: CASSPHSGTSTDTQYF. In DNA form, the CDR3 reads TGTGCCAGCAGCCCCCATAGCGGAACTAGCACAGATACGCAGTATTTT. The chain has TRBV12-3 or TRBV12-4 and TRBJ2-3, with a tentative D call TRBD2 (6 bases). There are 16 residues in the CDR3. Trimming removed 6 bases at V and 0 bases at J, with 16 bases between.

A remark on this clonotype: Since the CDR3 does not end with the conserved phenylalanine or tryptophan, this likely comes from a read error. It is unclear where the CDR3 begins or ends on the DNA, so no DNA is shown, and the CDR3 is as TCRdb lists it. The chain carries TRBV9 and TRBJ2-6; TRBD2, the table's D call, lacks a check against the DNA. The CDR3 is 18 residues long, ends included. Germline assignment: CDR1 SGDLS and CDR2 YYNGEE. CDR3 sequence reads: CASSAGPASGTGANVQTS.

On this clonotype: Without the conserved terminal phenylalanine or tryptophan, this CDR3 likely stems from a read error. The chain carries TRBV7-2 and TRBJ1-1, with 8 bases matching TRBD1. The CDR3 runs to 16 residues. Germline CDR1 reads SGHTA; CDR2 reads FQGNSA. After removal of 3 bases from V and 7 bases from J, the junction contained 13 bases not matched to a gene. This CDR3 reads CASSFDVGTGTVEAFL. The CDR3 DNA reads TGTGCCAGCAGCTTTGATGTGGGGACAGGTACTGTTGAAGCTTTCCTT.

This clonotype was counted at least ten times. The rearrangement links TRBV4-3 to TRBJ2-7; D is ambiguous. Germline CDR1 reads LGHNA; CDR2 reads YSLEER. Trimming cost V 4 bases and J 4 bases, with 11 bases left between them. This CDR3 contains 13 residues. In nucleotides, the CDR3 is TGCGCCAGCAGCCCTACCGTGGGTTACGAGCAGTACTTC. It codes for CASSPTVGYEQYF.

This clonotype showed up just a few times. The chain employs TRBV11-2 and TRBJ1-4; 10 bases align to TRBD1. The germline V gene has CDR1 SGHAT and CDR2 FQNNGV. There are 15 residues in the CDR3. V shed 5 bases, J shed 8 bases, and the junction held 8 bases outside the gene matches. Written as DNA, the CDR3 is TGTGCCAGCAGCCCACGGGACAGGGGAGAGGAAAAACTGTTTTTT. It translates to CASSPRDRGEEKLFF.

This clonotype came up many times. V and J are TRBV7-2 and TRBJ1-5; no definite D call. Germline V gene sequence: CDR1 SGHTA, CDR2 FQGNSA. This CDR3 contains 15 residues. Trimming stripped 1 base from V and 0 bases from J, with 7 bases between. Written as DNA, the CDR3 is TGTGCCAGCAGCTTAGGGACTTCTAGCAATCAGCCCCAGCATTTT. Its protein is CASSLGTSSNQPQHF.

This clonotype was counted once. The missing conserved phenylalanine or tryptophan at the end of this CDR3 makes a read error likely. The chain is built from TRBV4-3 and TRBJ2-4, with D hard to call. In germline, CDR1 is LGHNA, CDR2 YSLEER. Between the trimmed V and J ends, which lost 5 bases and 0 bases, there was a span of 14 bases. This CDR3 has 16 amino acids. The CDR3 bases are TGCGCCAGCAGCACTCAGGACCCTCGAGCCAAAAACATTCAGTACATC. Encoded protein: CASSTQDPRAKNIQYI.